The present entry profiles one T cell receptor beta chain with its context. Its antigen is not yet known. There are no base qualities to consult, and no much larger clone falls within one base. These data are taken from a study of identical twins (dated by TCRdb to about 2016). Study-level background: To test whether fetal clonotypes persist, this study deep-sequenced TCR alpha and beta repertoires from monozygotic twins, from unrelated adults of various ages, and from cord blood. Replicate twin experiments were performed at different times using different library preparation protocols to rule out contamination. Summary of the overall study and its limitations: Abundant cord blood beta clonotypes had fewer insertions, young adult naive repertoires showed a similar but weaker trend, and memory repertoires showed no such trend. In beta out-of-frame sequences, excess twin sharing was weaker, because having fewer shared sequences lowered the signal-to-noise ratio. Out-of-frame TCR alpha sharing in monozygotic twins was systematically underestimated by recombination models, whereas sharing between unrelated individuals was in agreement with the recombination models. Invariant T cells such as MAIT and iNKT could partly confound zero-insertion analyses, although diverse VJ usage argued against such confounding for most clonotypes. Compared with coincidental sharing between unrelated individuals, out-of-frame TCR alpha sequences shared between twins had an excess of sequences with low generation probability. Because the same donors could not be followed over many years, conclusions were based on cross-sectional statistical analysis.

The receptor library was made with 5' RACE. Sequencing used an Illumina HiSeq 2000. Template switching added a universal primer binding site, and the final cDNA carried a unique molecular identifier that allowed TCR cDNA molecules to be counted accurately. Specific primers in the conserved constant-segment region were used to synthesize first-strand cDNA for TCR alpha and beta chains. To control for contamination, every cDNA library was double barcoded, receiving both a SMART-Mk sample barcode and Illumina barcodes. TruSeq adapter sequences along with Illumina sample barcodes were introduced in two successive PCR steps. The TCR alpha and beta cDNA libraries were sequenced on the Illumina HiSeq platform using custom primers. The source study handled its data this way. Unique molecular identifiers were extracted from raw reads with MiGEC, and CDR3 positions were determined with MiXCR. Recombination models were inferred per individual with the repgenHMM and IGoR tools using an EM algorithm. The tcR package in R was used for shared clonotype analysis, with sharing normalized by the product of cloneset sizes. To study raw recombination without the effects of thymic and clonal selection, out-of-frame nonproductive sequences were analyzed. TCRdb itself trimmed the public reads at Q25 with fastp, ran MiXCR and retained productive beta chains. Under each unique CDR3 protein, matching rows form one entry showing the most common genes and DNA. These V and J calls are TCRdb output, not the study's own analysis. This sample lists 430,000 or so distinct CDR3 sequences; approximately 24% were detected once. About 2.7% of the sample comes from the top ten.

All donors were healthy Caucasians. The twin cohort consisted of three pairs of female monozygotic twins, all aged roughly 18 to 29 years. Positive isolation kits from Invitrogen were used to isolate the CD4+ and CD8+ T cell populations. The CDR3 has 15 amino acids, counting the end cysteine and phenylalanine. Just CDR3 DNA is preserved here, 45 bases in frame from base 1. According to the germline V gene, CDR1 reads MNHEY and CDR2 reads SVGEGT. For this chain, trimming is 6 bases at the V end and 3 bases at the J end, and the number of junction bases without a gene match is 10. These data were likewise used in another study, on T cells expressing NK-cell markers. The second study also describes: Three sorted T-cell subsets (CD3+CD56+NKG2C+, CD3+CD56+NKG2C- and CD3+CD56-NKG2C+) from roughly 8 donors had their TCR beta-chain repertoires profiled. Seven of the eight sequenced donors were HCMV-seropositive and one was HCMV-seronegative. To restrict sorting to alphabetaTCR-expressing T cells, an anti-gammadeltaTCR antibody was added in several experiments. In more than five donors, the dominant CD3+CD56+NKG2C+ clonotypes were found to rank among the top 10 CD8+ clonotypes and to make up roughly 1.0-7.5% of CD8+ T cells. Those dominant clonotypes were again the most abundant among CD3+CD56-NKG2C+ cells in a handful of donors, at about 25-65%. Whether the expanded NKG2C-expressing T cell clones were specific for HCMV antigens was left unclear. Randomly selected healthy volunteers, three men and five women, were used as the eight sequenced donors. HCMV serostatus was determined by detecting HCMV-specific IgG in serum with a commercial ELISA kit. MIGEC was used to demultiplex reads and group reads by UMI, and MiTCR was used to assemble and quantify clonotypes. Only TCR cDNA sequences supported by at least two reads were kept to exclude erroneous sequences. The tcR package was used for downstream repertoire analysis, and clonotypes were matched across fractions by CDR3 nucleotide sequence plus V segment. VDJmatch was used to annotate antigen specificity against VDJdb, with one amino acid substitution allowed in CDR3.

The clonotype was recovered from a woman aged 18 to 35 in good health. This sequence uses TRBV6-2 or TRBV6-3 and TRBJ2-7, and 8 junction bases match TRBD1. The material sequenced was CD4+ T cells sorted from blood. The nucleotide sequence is TGTGCCAGCAGCTCGCCAGGGACAGGCGACTACGAGCAGTACTTC. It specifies CASSSPGTGDYEQYF.